This T cell receptor (beta chain) emerged from a study of vaccination and CD4 T cells after COVID-19. Study as a whole: Each post-COVID sample was drawn after diagnosis, and the median interval was around 100 days (range 35 to 161).

The germline CDR1 and CDR2 sequences are LNHNV and YYDKDF (reference sequence). Trimming took off 0 bases at V and 0 bases at J, with 9 bases between the two ends. This CDR3 is 16 amino acids long. Sequenced with the Oncomine TCR Beta short-read assay was DNA taken from cultured CD4+ T cells. From CD4+ T cells that had been cultured, genomic DNA was extracted. TCRdb processed the PCR reads anew with MiXCR; each CDR3 protein has one entry. The table includes some 13,000 distinct CDR3 sequences, about half detected once. The treatment was: roughly 11-day PBMC culture with coronavirus spike peptide pools or control peptides (ViraFEST assay). The authors replaced half the medium with fresh IL-2 medium on days 3 and 7. With respect to this clonotype: Its cognate antigen is unknown.

This TCR was sampled from a human donor who had recovered from COVID-19. This chain joins TRBV15 and TRBJ2-1; a possible D gene is TRBD2 (6 bases). The sequencing input was CD4+ T cells from blood, cultured in vitro. The CDR3 spells CATSRDAGFSYNEQFF. DNA for the CDR3: TGTGCCACCAGCAGAGATGCGGGATTCTCCTACAATGAGCAGTTCTTC.